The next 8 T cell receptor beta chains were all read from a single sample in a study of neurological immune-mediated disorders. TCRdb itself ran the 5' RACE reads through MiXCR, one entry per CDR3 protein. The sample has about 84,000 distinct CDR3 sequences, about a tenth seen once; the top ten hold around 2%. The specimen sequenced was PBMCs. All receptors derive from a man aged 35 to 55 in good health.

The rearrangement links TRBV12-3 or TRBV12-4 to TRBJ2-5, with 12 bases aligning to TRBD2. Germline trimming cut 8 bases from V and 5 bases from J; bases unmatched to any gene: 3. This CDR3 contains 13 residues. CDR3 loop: CASRLAGVETQYF. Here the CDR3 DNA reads TGTGCCAGCCGACTAGCGGGGGTGGAGACCCAGTACTTC.

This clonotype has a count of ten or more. CDR3 sequence (DNA): TGTGCCAGCAGCTTAGGGGCCGCGGTTGCCGTCGATGGCTACACCTTC. It is translated as CASSLGAAVAVDGYTF. This chain connects TRBV7-9 to TRBJ1-2; no reliable D call. Germline V CDR1 and CDR2: SEHNR, FQNEAQ (reference sequence). The ends were cut back, 1 base at V and 6 bases at J, with 18 bases in the middle. This CDR3 is 16 amino acids long.

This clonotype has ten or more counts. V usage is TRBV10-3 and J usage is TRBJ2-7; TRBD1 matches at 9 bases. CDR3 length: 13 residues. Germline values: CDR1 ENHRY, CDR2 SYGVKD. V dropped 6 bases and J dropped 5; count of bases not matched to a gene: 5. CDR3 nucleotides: TGTGCCATCAGGGGACAGGGAGGTAACGAGCAGTACTTC. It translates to CAIRGQGGNEQYF.

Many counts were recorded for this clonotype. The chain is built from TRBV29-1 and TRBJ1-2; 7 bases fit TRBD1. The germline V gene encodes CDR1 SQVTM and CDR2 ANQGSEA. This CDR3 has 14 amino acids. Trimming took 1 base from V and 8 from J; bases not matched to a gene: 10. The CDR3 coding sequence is TGCAGCGTTGAAGTACAGGGGAGGTCATACGGCTACACCTTC. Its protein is CSVEVQGRSYGYTF. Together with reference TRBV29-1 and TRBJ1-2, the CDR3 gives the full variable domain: SAVISQKPSRDICQRGTSLTIQCQVDSQVTMMFWYRQQPGQSLTLIATANQGSEATYESGFVIDKFPISRPNLTFSTLTVSNMSPEDSSIYLCSVEVQGRSYGYTFGSGTRLTVV.

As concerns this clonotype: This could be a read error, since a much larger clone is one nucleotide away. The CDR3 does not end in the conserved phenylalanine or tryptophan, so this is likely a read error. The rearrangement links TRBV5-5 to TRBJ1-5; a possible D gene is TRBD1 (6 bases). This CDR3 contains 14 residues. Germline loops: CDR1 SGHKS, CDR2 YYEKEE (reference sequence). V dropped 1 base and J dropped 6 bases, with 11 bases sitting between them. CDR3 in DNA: TGTGCCAGCAGCTTGTTGGGGGGCGGTCAGCCCCAGCATTCT. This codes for CASSLLGGGQPQHS.

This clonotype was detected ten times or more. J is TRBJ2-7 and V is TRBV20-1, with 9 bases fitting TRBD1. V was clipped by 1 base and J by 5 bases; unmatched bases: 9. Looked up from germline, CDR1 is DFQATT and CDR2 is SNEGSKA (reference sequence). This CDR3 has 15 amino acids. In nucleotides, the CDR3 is TGCAGTGCTAGAGGCGGTGGGACAGGGAGCCACGAGCAGTACTTC. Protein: CSARGGGTGSHEQYF.

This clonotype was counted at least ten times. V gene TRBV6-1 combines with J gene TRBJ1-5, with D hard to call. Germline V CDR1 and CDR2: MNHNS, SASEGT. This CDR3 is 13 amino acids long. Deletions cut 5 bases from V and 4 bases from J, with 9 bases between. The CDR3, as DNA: TGTGCCAGCAGTCCCTGGCGGAATCAGCCCCAGCATTTT. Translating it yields CASSPWRNQPQHF.

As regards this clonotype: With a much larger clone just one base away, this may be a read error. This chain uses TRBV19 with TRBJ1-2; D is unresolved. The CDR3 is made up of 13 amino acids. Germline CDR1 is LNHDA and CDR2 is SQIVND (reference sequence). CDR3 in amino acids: CASNPAFDYSYTF. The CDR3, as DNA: TGTGCCAGCAACCCTGCCTTTGACTATAGCTACACCTTC.